One TCR beta chain is described in this entry. The antigen remains undetermined. The data were produced by immunoSEQ multiplex PCR, yet TCRdb's version contains in-frame clones alone and is incomplete. The sample shows more than 95,000 clones, approximately 75% of them seen only once. This specimen comes from a study of radiotherapy plus CTLA-4 blockade in lung cancer. For the study at large: Around 20% of enrolled patients responded objectively, and roughly 31% had disease control.

Findings and limits, study-wide: Among blood TCR repertoires after radiotherapy plus ipilimumab, tumor-derived clones expanded. According to reports, early shifts in blood T cell clones, alongside interferon-beta, forecast response most accurately.

The CDR3 extends over 15 amino acids. Trimming removed 1 base from V and 3 bases from J, with 12 bases in between. In germline, CDR1 is LNHDA, CDR2 SQIVND (reference sequence). The J gene is TRBJ1-2, the V gene TRBV19; D uncertain. Sequences were derived from peripheral blood, sampled from a patient treated with radiotherapy plus ipilimumab. This receptor was obtained from a human donor with non-small cell lung cancer who had a partial response to radiotherapy plus ipilimumab. Some clones in this sample may be carry-over from other donors' samples. Here the CDR3 DNA reads TGTGCCAGTAGTATAGTTCTATCCACTTACTATGGCTACACCTTC. Translated, it gives CASSIVLSTYYGYTF. The full variable domain, completed using reference TRBV19 and TRBJ1-2, is DGGITQSPKYLFRKEGQNVTLSCEQNLNHDAMYWYRQDPGQGLRLIYYSQIVNDFQKGDIAEGYSVSREKKESFPLTVTSAQKNPTAFYLCASSIVLSTYYGYTFGSGTRLTVV.